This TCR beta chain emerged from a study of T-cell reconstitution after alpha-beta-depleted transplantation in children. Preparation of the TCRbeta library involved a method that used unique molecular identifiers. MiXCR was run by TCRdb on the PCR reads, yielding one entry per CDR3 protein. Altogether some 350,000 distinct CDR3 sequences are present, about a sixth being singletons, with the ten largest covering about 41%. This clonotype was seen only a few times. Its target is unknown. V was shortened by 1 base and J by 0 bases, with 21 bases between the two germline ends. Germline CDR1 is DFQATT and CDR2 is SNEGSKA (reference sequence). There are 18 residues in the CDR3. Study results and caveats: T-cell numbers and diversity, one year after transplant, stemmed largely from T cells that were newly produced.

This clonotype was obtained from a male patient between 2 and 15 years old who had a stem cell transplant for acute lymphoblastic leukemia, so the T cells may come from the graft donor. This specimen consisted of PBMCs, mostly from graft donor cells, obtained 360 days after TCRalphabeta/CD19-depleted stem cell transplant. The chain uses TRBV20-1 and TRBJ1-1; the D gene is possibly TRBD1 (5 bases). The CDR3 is CSARVGAPGLIMNTEAFF. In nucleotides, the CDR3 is TGCAGTGCTAGAGTCGGAGCCCCGGGACTAATCATGAACACTGAAGCTTTCTTT.